The present entry profiles one T cell receptor (beta chain) with its context. The antigen remains undetermined. This sample was taken from a study of shared clonotypes between healthy human individuals. Study-level information: CD4 naive and memory got three plates each, CD8 naive two, CD8 memory one.

V lost 2 bases and J lost 0, with 13 bases in between. Germline CDR1 reads LGHNA; CDR2 reads YNFKEQ. This CDR3 is built from 17 residues. Findings and limits, study-wide: Across subsets, estimated richness was generally greater for naive than for memory populations. The sharing of 4% to 5.5% of naive CD4 clonotypes was seen across several donors.

The data were produced by immunoSEQ multiplex PCR, yet TCRdb's version contains in-frame clones alone and is incomplete. The table includes about 2 million clones, 85% to 95% detected once. All donors were healthy HIV-negative adults lacking recent acute infections or vaccinations. This TCR was sampled from a man in his late teens or twenties in good health. The sample consisted of naive CD4+ T cells sorted from blood. Subset indicated: CD45RA+ positively selected. The V call is TRBV4-2, the J call TRBJ1-4; D is unclear. The CDR3, as DNA: TGTGCCAGCAGCCAACTCAGTACCGCGGCAACTAATGAAAAACTGTTTTTT. Translating gives CASSQLSTAATNEKLFF.